Each of the 9 T cell receptor beta chains below was sequenced from the same sample in a study of cytomegalovirus exposure and HLA in healthy donors (dated by TCRdb to about 2017). Library construction relied on the immunoSEQ multiplex PCR assay. For the multiplex PCR, a mixture combining 60 forward primers for TCR Vbeta segments and 13 reverse primers for TCR Jbeta segments was used. TCRdb took over this immuneACCESS table, retaining in-frame rearrangements with V and J assigned. Such tables are incomplete; in checked studies, under half of the missing clones stem from an unresolved V gene, and the remainder is unexplained. The sample contains about 100,000 clones, over 75% of them found a single time. The ten largest clones capture approximately 6.3% of the sample. The sequenced sample consisted of PBMCs. These receptors originate from a man aged 55 to 70 in good health and CMV-seropositive.

This clone was counted between two and nine times. This chain connects TRBV4-2 to TRBJ2-1, with TRBD2 matching over 8 bases. There are 18 residues in the CDR3. The ends lost 1 base at V and 4 bases at J; junction bases unmatched: 12. CDR1 and CDR2 (germline): LGHNA, YNFKEQ. The CDR3 nucleotides read TGTGCCAGCAGCCAAGGGGATGCGGCGGGGGGCCTTTACAATGAGCAGTTCTTC. Encoded protein: CASSQGDAAGGLYNEQFF.

The chain is built from TRBV25-1 and TRBJ1-5; D remains ambiguous. V gave up 0 bases and J gave up 3 bases, with 9 bases separating them. This CDR3 region has 15 residues. From germline, CDR1 is MGHDK and CDR2 SYGVNS. The CDR3, as DNA: TGTGCCAGCAGTGAATACGTTGGAGACAATCAGCCCCAGCATTTT. It translates to CASSEYVGDNQPQHF. Using reference TRBV25-1 and TRBJ1-5 for the parts outside the CDR3, the full variable domain is EADIYQTPRYLVIGTGKKITLECSQTMGHDKMYWYQQDPGMELHLIHYSYGVNSTEKGDLSSESTVSRIRTEHFPLTLESARPSHTSQYLCASSEYVGDNQPQHFGDGTRLSIL.

This clone was recorded once. The CDR3 loop reads CACAEGQGAYGYTF. The DNA of the CDR3 is TGTGCCTGCGCTGAGGGACAGGGAGCGTATGGCTACACCTTC. This chain joins TRBV30 and TRBJ1-2; TRBD1 aligns across 9 bases. Per germline, CDR1 GTSNPN and CDR2 SVGIG (reference sequence). With 6 bases clipped from V and 5 bases from J, the junction kept 10 bases outside the gene matches. The CDR3 totals 14 residues.

V and J are TRBV7-8 and TRBJ1-4; D gene ambiguous. Trimming took off 2 bases at V and 4 bases at J, with 14 bases between the two ends. The CDR3 totals 16 residues. CDR1 is SGHVS, CDR2 FQNEAQ, per germline. The CDR3 DNA sequence: TGTGCCAGCAGCTTAACCGGGTCCTACCTTAATGAAAAACTGTTTTTT. It codes for CASSLTGSYLNEKLFF.

The genes are TRBV7-9 and TRBJ2-7, with 8 bases that match TRBD1. There are 16 residues in the CDR3. The J segment lost 7 bases and the V segment lost 3 bases, leaving 14 bases of the junction unmatched. CDR1 and CDR2 (germline): SEHNR, FQNEAQ (reference sequence). CDR3 bases: TGTGCCAGCAGCTTTAAAACGACAGGGGTGGCGGATGAGCAGTACTTC. Its translation is CASSFKTTGVADEQYF.

The chain joins TRBV4-3 to TRBJ2-2; D is perhaps TRBD2 (6 bases). The CDR3 consists of 16 residues. Germline CDR1 is LGHNA and CDR2 is YSLEER. The germline V and J ends were trimmed by 0 bases and 0 bases, with 8 bases remaining between them. Here the CDR3 DNA reads TGCGCCAGCAGCCAAGACAGGGAGGCGAACACCGGGGAGCTGTTTTTT. This sequence encodes CASSQDREANTGELFF.

The rearrangement uses TRBV5-1 and TRBJ1-3; the D is unclear. From germline, CDR1 is SGHRS and CDR2 YFSETQ. This CDR3 region has 15 residues. V lost 1 base and J 0 bases, leaving 8 bases between the germline ends. For the CDR3, the DNA is TGCGCCAGCAGCTTGCCACAGAGCTCTGGAAACACCATATATTTT. Its protein is CASSLPQSSGNTIYF.

J is TRBJ2-1 and V is TRBV18; the match to TRBD2 covers 8 bases. V shed 3 bases and J 2 bases; nucleotides not matched to a gene: 3. Germline V gives CDR1 KGHSH, CDR2 LQKENI. CDR3 size: 15 residues. The CDR3 DNA sequence: TGTGCCAGCTCACCTGGGCGGGGGGCCTACAATGAGCAGTTCTTC. It specifies CASSPGRGAYNEQFF.

This clone has more than one count but fewer than ten. The rearrangement uses TRBV5-5 and TRBJ1-2, with D perhaps matching TRBD1 (5 bases). CDR3 length equals 14 residues. CDR1 and CDR2 (germline): SGHKS, YYEKEE (reference sequence). V was cut by 4 bases and J by 4 bases, with 14 bases left in between. The chain's CDR3 is CASSVQTGTYGYTF. The DNA for the CDR3 is TGTGCCAGCAGCGTTCAAACAGGAACCTATGGCTACACCTTC.